The 29 T cell receptor beta chains below come from one sample, sequenced in a study of blood T cell repertoires in COVID-19. Here immunoSEQ multiplex PCR was the method, and the copy in TCRdb shows in-frame clones only, minus some. Among 150,000 to 250,000 clones listed, more than 75% were seen once. The sequenced sample was peripheral blood. Receptors were obtained from a middle-aged woman with COVID-19, enrolled during active disease.

The CDR3: CASWGTVAGSKFF. CDR3 coding DNA: TGTGCCAGCTGGGGAACCGTAGCGGGAAGTAAGTTCTTC. This chain links TRBV6-6 with TRBJ2-1; 8 bases match TRBD2. Germline CDR1 MNHNY, CDR2 SVGAGI (reference sequence). The CDR3 totals 13 residues. Trimming took 8 bases from V and 14 from J; bases not matched to a gene: 14.

This sequence joins TRBV11-1 and TRBJ2-2, with no clear D. Germline V CDR1 and CDR2: SGHAT, FQDESV (reference sequence). V lost 2 bases to trimming and J lost 2 bases, with 3 bases between them. This CDR3 is built from 13 residues. The CDR3, as DNA: TGTGCCAGCAGCTTACAAAACACCGGGGAGCTGTTTTTT. Its translation is CASSLQNTGELFF.

V gene TRBV29-1 combines with J gene TRBJ2-7; possibly TRBD1 for D (6 bases). CDR3 length: 15 residues. Trimming removed 6 bases from V and 2 bases from J, with 20 bases in between. CDR1 and CDR2 from the germline V gene are SQVTM and ANQGSEA. The DNA for the CDR3 is TGCAGCGTGTCAAGAAATCCCGGGACACCCTACGAGCAGTACTTC. Translated: CSVSRNPGTPYEQYF.

DNA of the CDR3: TGTGCCAGCAGTGTTGCGGCTAGCACAGATACGCAGTATTTT. It codes for CASSVAASTDTQYF. V usage is TRBV2 and J usage is TRBJ2-3, with unresolved D. Trimming took off 4 bases at V and 0 bases at J, with 8 bases between the two ends. The CDR3 is made up of 14 amino acids. CDR1 is SNHLY, CDR2 FYNNEI, per germline.

This chain connects TRBV4-1 to TRBJ1-1; no firm D call. Germline V gene lookup returns CDR1 MGHRA and CDR2 YSYEKL. The CDR3 spans 15 residues. Trimming left V 0 bases short and J 11 bases short, with 19 bases between. DNA for the CDR3: TGCGCCAGCAGCCAAGATATGAACGGCCGCGGCCCGGCTTTCTTT. It encodes CASSQDMNGRGPAFF.

The chain links TRBV19 to TRBJ1-4; D may be TRBD1 (6 bases). Trimming took 5 bases from V and 8 from J, leaving 9 bases between them. Germline V gene lookup returns CDR1 LNHDA and CDR2 SQIVND (reference sequence). The CDR3 is 12 amino acids. The DNA for the CDR3 is TGTGCCAGTAGTCAGGGGCGAGAAAAACTGTTTTTT. Amino acids: CASSQGREKLFF.

The rearrangement joins TRBV5-1 to TRBJ2-1; 8 bases fit TRBD1. Germline values: CDR1 SGHRS, CDR2 YFSETQ. Unmatched junction bases numbered 8, after V lost 9 bases and J lost 0 bases. The CDR3 covers 15 residues. The CDR3 coding sequence is TGCGCCACCTCTCAGGGGGCTAACTCCTACAATGAGCAGTTCTTC. This sequence encodes CATSQGANSYNEQFF.

This chain joins TRBV19 and TRBJ2-7; 8 positions agree with TRBD2. The trim removed 0 bases at V and 3 bases at J, leaving 4 bases unmatched. Germline V lookup: CDR1 LNHDA, CDR2 SQIVND (reference sequence). The CDR3 has 15 residues. The CDR3 bases are TGTGCCAGTAGTATAGAATCCGGGGGGGACTACGAGCAGTACTTC. This translates into CASSIESGGDYEQYF.

The chain recombines TRBV6-1 with TRBJ1-2; 10 nucleotides agree with TRBD1. Germline CDR1 MNHNS, CDR2 SASEGT. The junction had 7 bases not matched to a gene; V was cut back by 1 base and J by 8 bases. CDR3 length: 15 amino acids. This CDR3 reads CASSEGFRGQGGYTF. CDR3 in DNA: TGTGCCAGCAGTGAAGGATTTAGGGGACAGGGGGGCTACACCTTC.

The chain is built from TRBV10-1 and TRBJ2-1, with a possible D match to TRBD1 (5 bases). CDR1 is WNHNN, CDR2 SYGVQD, per germline (reference sequence). Between the trimmed V and J ends, which lost 5 bases and 11 bases, there was a span of 13 bases. This CDR3 is built from 12 residues. Written as DNA, the CDR3 is TGCGCCAGCAGTCCCTCAGGGAAAAAGCAGTTCTTC. Protein: CASSPSGKKQFF.

The chain combines TRBV6-2 or TRBV6-3 with TRBJ2-7; D may be TRBD1 (6 bases). The germline CDR1 and CDR2 sequences are MNHEY and SVGEGT. CDR3 length equals 12 residues. Between the trimmed V and J ends, which lost 5 bases and 5 bases, there was a span of 10 bases. The CDR3 sequence is CASSQGSHEQYF. CDR3 DNA: TGTGCCAGCAGTCAGGGGAGCCACGAGCAGTACTTC.

The chain recombines TRBV12-3 or TRBV12-4 with TRBJ1-5, with a tentative D call TRBD1 (5 bases). This CDR3 is 13 amino acids long. The V end lost 0 bases, the J end lost 12 bases, and 12 bases lay between the germline ends. This CDR3 reads CASSLAATQGQHF. Here the CDR3 DNA reads TGTGCCAGCAGTTTAGCGGCTACTCAGGGCCAGCATTTT.

This rearrangement joins TRBV18 to TRBJ2-1, with 9 bases fitting TRBD1. Germline V lookup: CDR1 KGHSH, CDR2 LQKENI. The CDR3 is 16 residues long. The V gene end was trimmed by 5 bases and the J gene end by 7 bases; junction bases not matched to a gene: 12. CDR3 nucleotides: TGTGCCAGCTCAGTGACCCCGGGACAGGGAATGAATGAGCAGTTCTTC. Translating it yields CASSVTPGQGMNEQFF.

V is TRBV19 and J is TRBJ1-5, with TRBD1 matching 9 bases. CDR1 is LNHDA, CDR2 SQIVND, per germline (reference sequence). The CDR3 length is 14 residues. After removal of 7 bases from V and 7 bases from J, the junction contained 8 bases not matched to a gene. Here the CDR3 reads CASTPTGGGQPQHF. In DNA form, the CDR3 reads TGTGCCAGTACCCCTACAGGGGGCGGACAGCCCCAGCATTTT.

This rearrangement joins TRBV11-2 to TRBJ2-7, with 10 nucleotides matching TRBD1. The ends lost 3 bases at V and 3 bases at J; junction bases unmatched: 2. This CDR3 contains 14 residues. Germline CDR1 reads SGHAT; CDR2 reads FQNNGV. CDR3 in DNA: TGTGCCAGCAGCTTCGACAGGGGGCTCTACGAGCAGTACTTC. As protein: CASSFDRGLYEQYF.

This sequence joins TRBV24-1 and TRBJ2-7; 7 positions match TRBD2. The CDR3 extends over 16 amino acids. Germline V gene sequence: CDR1 KGHDR, CDR2 SFDVKD. The V segment lost 6 bases and the J segment 3 bases; nucleotides outside the gene matches: 13. The CDR3 nucleotides are TGTGCCACCAGTAGGAGCGAAGCGGGATCGGGCTACGAGCAGTACTTC. This codes for CATSRSEAGSGYEQYF.

The chain joins TRBV4-1 to TRBJ1-4; 7 bases agree with TRBD1. V shed 4 bases, J shed 3 bases, and the junction held 2 bases outside the gene matches. The germline V gene encodes CDR1 MGHRA and CDR2 YSYEKL. The CDR3 contains 14 residues. The DNA for the CDR3 is TGCGCCAGCAGCCGAGGACAGGCTAATGAAAAACTGTTTTTT. Amino acid sequence: CASSRGQANEKLFF.

V usage is TRBV5-1 and J usage is TRBJ2-7; 9 bases line up with TRBD1. The CDR3 is 15 residues long. V shed 1 base, J shed 3 bases, and the junction held 5 bases outside the gene matches. Germline values: CDR1 SGHRS, CDR2 YFSETQ. This chain's CDR3 is CASSLTQGANYEQYF. The CDR3, as DNA: TGCGCCAGCAGCTTGACACAGGGGGCCAACTACGAGCAGTACTTC.

This clone was counted between two and nine times. The chain links TRBV11-1 to TRBJ2-3, with D perhaps matching TRBD2 (6 bases). The CDR3 length is 14 residues. Germline values: CDR1 SGHAT, CDR2 FQDESV (reference sequence). V lost 8 bases and J lost 2, with 14 bases in between. DNA of the CDR3: TGTGCCAGCGGACGGGGGACCCACACAGATACGCAGTATTTT. It yields the protein CASGRGTHTDTQYF. Combining the CDR3 with reference TRBV11-1 and TRBJ2-3 gives the whole variable domain EAEVAQSPRYKITEKSQAVAFWCDPISGHATLYWYRQILGQGPELLVQFQDESVVDDSQLPKDRFSAERLKGVDSTLKIQPAELGDSAMYLCASGRGTHTDTQYFGPGTRLTVL.

The table lists this clone with a few counts. The chain has TRBV5-4 and TRBJ1-1; the D gene is possibly TRBD1 (6 bases). The length of the CDR3 is 11 residues. In germline, CDR1 is SGHNT, CDR2 YYREEE (reference sequence). The V gene lost 3 bases and the J gene lost 9 bases, with 9 bases spanning the gap. In nucleotides, the CDR3 is TGTGCCAGCAGCTCCAGGGGTAAAGCTTTCTTT. Residues: CASSSRGKAFF.

This chain joins TRBV2 and TRBJ1-5, with TRBD1 as a possible D gene (6 bases). This CDR3 has 14 residues. Germline V gene data show CDR1 as SNHLY and CDR2 as FYNNEI. Between the trimmed V and J ends, which lost 7 bases and 3 bases, there was a span of 13 bases. CDR3 residues: CASTSDSYNQPQHF. In DNA form, the CDR3 reads TGTGCCAGCACGTCGGACAGCTACAATCAGCCCCAGCATTTT.

The gene calls are TRBV7-9 and TRBJ2-5; 9 bases are shared with TRBD2. Germline-derived CDR1 and CDR2 are SEHNR and FQNEAQ (reference sequence). The CDR3 runs 16 residues. Unmatched junction bases numbered 9, after V lost 2 bases and J lost 5 bases. The CDR3 sequence is CASSLNAGGRVETQYF. The CDR3 region has the DNA TGTGCCAGCAGCTTAAACGCGGGAGGGCGTGTCGAGACCCAGTACTTC.

The rearrangement uses TRBV5-1 and TRBJ2-1; D unclear. CDR3 length: 14 residues. V was cut by 5 bases and J by 2 bases, with 11 bases left in between. In germline, CDR1 is SGHRS, CDR2 YFSETQ. In DNA, the CDR3 is TGCGCCAGCAGTTCCCTAGAGACCTACAATGAGCAGTTCTTC. Protein sequence: CASSSLETYNEQFF.

V usage is TRBV30 and J usage is TRBJ1-1; 9 bases agree with TRBD1. Germline V gene lookup returns CDR1 GTSNPN and CDR2 SVGIG (reference sequence). V shed 3 bases and J 1 base; nucleotides not matched to a gene: 6. This CDR3 has 15 amino acids. CDR3 nucleotides: TGTGCCTGGAGCTCACCGGGACAGGGGAACACTGAAGCTTTCTTT. Its translation is CAWSSPGQGNTEAFF.

The chain carries TRBV6-5 and TRBJ2-7; TRBD2 aligns across 11 bases. Germline V CDR1 and CDR2: MNHEY, SVGAGI. With 6 bases clipped from V and 2 bases from J, the junction kept 3 bases outside the gene matches. The CDR3 has 14 amino acids. This chain's CDR3 is CASRGLAGAYEQYF. CDR3 in DNA: TGTGCCAGCAGAGGACTAGCGGGTGCCTACGAGCAGTACTTC.

The genes are TRBV6-5 and TRBJ2-7; 8 nucleotides agree with TRBD1. This CDR3 is built from 14 residues. Germline CDR1 and CDR2: MNHEY and SVGAGI. J was trimmed by 1 base and V by 4 bases; bases with no gene match: 3. The CDR3: CASSSWTGSYEQYF. The CDR3 nucleotides are TGTGCCAGCAGTTCCTGGACAGGGTCCTACGAGCAGTACTTC.

V is TRBV6-5 and J is TRBJ1-2; D might be TRBD1 (6 bases). This CDR3 region has 14 residues. V was pared by 9 bases and J by 4 bases, with 18 bases between. The germline CDR1 and CDR2 sequences are MNHEY and SVGAGI. DNA of the CDR3: TGTGCCAGTAGCGACAGGAGCAACGTCTATGGCTACACCTTC. Amino acids: CASSDRSNVYGYTF.

The V and J genes are TRBV27 and TRBJ1-6; D perhaps matches TRBD1 (5 bases). Germline CDR1 is MNHEY and CDR2 is SMNVEV (reference sequence). The CDR3 is 16 amino acids. V gave up 5 bases and J gave up 7 bases, with 18 bases separating them. CDR3 bases: TGTGCCAGCAGTGCCGGGACTTCAAATGAGAATTCACCCCTCCACTTT. It is translated as CASSAGTSNENSPLHF.

Worth noting for this clone: The same CDR3 is also encoded by other DNA sequences in this sample. The chain carries TRBV10-3 and TRBJ2-7; tentative D call: TRBD1 (5 bases). V gave up 3 bases and J gave up 2 bases, with 11 bases separating them. Germline V CDR1 and CDR2: ENHRY, SYGVKD. The CDR3 covers 14 residues. CDR3 coding DNA: TGTGCCATCAGTGAAGACAGATCAACCTACGAGCAGTACTTC. This encodes CAISEDRSTYEQYF.